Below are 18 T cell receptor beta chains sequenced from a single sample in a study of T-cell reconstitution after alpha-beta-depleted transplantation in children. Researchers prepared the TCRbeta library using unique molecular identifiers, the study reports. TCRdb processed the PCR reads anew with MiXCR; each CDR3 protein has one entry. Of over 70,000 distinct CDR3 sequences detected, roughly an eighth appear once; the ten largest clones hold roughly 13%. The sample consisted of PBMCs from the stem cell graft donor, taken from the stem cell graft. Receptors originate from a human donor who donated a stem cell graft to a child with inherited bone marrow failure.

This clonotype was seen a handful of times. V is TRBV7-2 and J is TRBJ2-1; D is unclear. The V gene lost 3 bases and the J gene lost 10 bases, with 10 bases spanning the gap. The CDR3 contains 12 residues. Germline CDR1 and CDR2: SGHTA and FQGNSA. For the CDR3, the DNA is TGTGCCAGCAGCTTCCGTCAGTCGGAGCAGTTCTTC. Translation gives CASSFRQSEQFF.

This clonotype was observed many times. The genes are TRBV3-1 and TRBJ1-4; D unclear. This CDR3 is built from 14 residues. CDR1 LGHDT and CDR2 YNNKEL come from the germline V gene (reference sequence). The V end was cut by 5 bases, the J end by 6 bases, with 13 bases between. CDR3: CASSERTLDEKLFF. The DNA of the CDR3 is TGTGCCAGCAGCGAACGGACCCTCGATGAAAAACTGTTTTTT.

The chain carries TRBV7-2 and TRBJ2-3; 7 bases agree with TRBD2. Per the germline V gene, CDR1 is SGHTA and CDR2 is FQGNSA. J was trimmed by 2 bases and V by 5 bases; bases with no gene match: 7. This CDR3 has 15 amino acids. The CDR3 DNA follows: TGTGCCAGCAGCCGAGCGGGGCTTTACACAGATACGCAGTATTTT. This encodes CASSRAGLYTDTQYF.

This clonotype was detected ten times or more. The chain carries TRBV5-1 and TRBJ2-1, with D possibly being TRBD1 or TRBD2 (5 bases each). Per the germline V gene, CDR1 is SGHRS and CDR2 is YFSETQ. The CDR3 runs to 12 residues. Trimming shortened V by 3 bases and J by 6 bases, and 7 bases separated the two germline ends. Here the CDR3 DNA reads TGCGCCAGCAGCTGGGACCTCAATGAGCAGTTCTTC. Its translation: CASSWDLNEQFF.

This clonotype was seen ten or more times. The CDR3 region has the DNA TGTGCCAGCAGCTTTGACAGGGGACAACAAGAGACCCAGTACTTC. Its protein is CASSFDRGQQETQYF. This chain links TRBV7-2 with TRBJ2-5; 8 bases are shared with TRBD1. CDR1 and CDR2 (germline): SGHTA, FQGNSA. The CDR3 is 15 residues long. V dropped 3 bases and J dropped 2; count of bases not matched to a gene: 5.

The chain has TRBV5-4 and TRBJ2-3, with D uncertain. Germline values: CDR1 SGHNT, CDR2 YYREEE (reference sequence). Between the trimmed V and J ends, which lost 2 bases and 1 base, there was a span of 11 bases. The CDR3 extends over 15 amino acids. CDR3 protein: CASSFWRGGTDTQYF. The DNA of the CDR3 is TGTGCCAGCAGCTTTTGGAGAGGCGGCACAGATACGCAGTATTTT.

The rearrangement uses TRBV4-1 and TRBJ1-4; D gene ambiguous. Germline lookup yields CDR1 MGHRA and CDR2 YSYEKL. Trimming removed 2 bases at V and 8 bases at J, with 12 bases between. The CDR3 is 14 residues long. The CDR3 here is CASSQPGTGEKLFF. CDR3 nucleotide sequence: TGCGCCAGCAGCCAACCGGGAACGGGGGAAAAACTGTTTTTT.

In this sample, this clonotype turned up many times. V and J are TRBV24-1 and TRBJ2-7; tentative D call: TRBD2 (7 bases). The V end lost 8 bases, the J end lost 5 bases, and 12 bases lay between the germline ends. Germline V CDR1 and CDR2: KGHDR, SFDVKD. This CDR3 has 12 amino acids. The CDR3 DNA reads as TGTGCCACCATCGAGGGGGGGAACGAGCAGTACTTC. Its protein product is CATIEGGNEQYF.

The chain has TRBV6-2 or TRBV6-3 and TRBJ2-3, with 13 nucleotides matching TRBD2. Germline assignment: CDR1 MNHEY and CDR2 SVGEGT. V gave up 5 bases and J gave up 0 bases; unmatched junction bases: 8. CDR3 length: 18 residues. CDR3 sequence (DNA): TGTGCCAGCAGTCCCGGGACTAGCGGGATCCGAAGCACAGATACGCAGTATTTT. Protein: CASSPGTSGIRSTDTQYF.

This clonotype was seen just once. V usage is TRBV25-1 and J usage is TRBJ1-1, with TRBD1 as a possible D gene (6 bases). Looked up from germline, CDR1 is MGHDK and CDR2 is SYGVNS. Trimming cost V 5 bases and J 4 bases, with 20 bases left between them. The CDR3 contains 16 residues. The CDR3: CASSKRPVGAFTEAFF. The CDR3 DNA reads TGTGCCAGCAGTAAACGTCCTGTGGGGGCCTTCACTGAAGCTTTCTTT.

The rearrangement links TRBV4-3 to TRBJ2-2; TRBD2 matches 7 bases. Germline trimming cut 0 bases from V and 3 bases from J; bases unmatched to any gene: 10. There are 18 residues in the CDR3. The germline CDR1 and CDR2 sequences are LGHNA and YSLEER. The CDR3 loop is CASSQEWGIAGDTGELFF. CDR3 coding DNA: TGCGCCAGCAGCCAAGAGTGGGGGATCGCGGGGGACACCGGGGAGCTGTTTTTT.

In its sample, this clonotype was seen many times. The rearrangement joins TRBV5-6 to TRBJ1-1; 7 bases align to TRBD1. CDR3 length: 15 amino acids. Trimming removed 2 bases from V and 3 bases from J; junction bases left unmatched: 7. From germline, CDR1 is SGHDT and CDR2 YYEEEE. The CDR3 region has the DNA TGTGCCAGCAGCTTATTGGGCAGGGGGGACACTGAAGCTTTCTTT. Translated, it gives CASSLLGRGDTEAFF.

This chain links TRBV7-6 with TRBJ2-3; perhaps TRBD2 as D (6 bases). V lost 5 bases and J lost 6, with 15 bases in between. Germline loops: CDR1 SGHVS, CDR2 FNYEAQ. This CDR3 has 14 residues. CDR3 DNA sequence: TGTGCCAGCAGCCCGCGCGGGGTGGGCGATACGCAGTATTTT. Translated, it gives CASSPRGVGDTQYF.

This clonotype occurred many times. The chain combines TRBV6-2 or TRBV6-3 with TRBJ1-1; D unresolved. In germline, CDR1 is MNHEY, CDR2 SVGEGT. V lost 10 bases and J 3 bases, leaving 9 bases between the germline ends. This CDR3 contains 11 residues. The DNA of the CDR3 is TGTGCCACCGGCCGGGACACTGAAGCTTTCTTT. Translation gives CATGRDTEAFF.

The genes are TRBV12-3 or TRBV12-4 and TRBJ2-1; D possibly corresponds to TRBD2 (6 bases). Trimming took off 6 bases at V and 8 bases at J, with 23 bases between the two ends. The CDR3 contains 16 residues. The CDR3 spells CASRKRREGRMDEQFF. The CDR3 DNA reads TGTGCCAGCAGGAAGCGGAGGGAAGGCCGTATGGATGAGCAGTTCTTC.

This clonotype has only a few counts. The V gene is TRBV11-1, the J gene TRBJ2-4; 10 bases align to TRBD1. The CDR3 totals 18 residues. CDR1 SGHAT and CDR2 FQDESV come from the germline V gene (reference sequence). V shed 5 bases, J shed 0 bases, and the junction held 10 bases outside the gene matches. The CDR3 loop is CASSPGTGAVLAKNIQYF. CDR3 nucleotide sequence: TGTGCCAGCAGCCCCGGGACAGGGGCCGTACTAGCCAAAAACATTCAGTACTTC.

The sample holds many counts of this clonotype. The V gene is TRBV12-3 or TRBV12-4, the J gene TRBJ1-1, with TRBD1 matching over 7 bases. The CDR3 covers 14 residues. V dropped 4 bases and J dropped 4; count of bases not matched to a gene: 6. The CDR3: CASSSDRVPTEAFF. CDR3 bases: TGTGCCAGCAGTTCCGACAGGGTACCCACTGAAGCTTTCTTT.

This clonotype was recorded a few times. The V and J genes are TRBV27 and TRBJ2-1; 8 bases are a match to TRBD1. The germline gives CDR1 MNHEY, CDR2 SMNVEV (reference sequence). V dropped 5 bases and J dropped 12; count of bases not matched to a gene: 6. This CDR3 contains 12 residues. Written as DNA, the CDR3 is TGTGCCAGCAGTCCTCAGGGGGCCGGGCAGTTCTTC. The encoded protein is CASSPQGAGQFF.